The 28 T cell receptor beta chains below all came from one sample that was sequenced in a study of T cell clones after liver transplantation. Assay: immunoSEQ multiplex PCR; the TCRdb copy retains only in-frame clones and omits some. Found here are roughly 100,000 clones, more than 75% of them singletons; the top ten hold over 0.75%. Sequences were derived from CD4+ T cells from blood, sampled before liver transplant. The receptors were sampled from a human donor who received a liver transplant.

The gene calls are TRBV6-1 and TRBJ1-3; unclear D gene. The CDR3 sequence is 14 residues long. V lost 7 bases and J 1 base, leaving 11 bases between the germline ends. Germline V lookup: CDR1 MNHNS, CDR2 SASEGT. CDR3 in amino acids: CASKAVTSGNTIYF. CDR3 nucleotides: TGTGCCAGCAAGGCAGTCACGTCTGGAAACACCATATATTTT.

This clone was seen just once. This chain uses TRBV9 with TRBJ2-1; D gene unclear. CDR3 length equals 16 residues. Germline CDR1 SGDLS, CDR2 YYNGEE. Trimming pared 3 bases from V and 2 bases from J, leaving 15 bases between. The chain's CDR3 is CASSGSGRFPYNEQFF. DNA of the CDR3: TGTGCCAGCAGCGGATCAGGTAGATTCCCCTACAATGAGCAGTTCTTC. The full variable domain, with the rest looked up from reference TRBV9 and TRBJ2-1, is DSGVTQTPKHLITATGQRVTLRCSPRSGDLSVYWYQQSLDQGLQFLIQYYNGEERAKGNILERFSAQQFPDLHSELNLSSLELGDSALYFCASSGSGRFPYNEQFFGPGTRLTVL.

This clone was detected only a few times. The chain uses TRBV7-9 and TRBJ2-5; no reliable D call. The CDR3 totals 15 residues. Trimming removed 3 bases from V and 1 base from J, with 12 bases in between. CDR1 and CDR2 from the germline V gene are SEHNR and FQNEAQ (reference sequence). For the CDR3, the DNA is TGTGCCAGCAGCTTTATGCTCCGGTTCCAAGAGACCCAGTACTTC. Translated, it gives CASSFMLRFQETQYF.

The J gene is TRBJ1-2, the V gene TRBV7-3; D remains unclear. The germline CDR1 and CDR2 sequences are SGHTA and FQGTGA. V shed 5 bases and J shed 2 bases, with 18 bases lying between them. CDR3 length: 16 amino acids. CDR3 protein: CASSPKSGNDNYGYTF. The CDR3 DNA reads as TGTGCCAGCAGCCCAAAAAGTGGGAACGACAACTATGGCTACACCTTC.

V gene TRBV7-2 combines with J gene TRBJ2-5, with D unresolved. With 1 base removed from V and 6 bases from J, the gap between germline ends came to 9 bases. Germline lookup yields CDR1 SGHTA and CDR2 FQGNSA. This CDR3 comprises 13 residues. CDR3 DNA: TGTGCCAGCAGCTTAGGGAAGCAGAAGACCCAGTACTTC. It translates to CASSLGKQKTQYF.

V is TRBV7-2 and J is TRBJ1-6; no definite D call. Germline CDR1 reads SGHTA; CDR2 reads FQGNSA. The germline V and J ends were trimmed by 1 base and 10 bases, with 8 bases remaining between them. CDR3 length: 13 residues. CDR3 sequence (DNA): TGTGCCAGCAGCTTAGGCGGGATCTCACCCCTCCACTTT. This sequence encodes CASSLGGISPLHF.

The genes are TRBV19 and TRBJ2-7; D is unclear. This CDR3 spans 14 amino acids. From germline, CDR1 is LNHDA and CDR2 SQIVND (reference sequence). V dropped 1 base and J dropped 2 bases, with 9 bases sitting between them. CDR3 sequence (DNA): TGTGCCAGTAGTATAGGCTCAGGAGCCTACGAGCAGTACTTC. This gives the protein CASSIGSGAYEQYF.

The V call is TRBV2, the J call TRBJ1-2; D gene uncertain. Per the germline V gene, CDR1 is SNHLY and CDR2 is FYNNEI. This CDR3 region has 14 residues. The ends were cut back, 8 bases at V and 8 bases at J, with 21 bases in the middle. In DNA form, the CDR3 reads TGTGCCAGCGGTCGCGAACCGTCCTCTCGGGGCTACACCTTC. Its protein is CASGREPSSRGYTF.

The chain employs TRBV4-2 and TRBJ2-7, with 10 bases fitting TRBD2. Germline V gene data show CDR1 as LGHNA and CDR2 as YNFKEQ. The CDR3 has 17 amino acids. V was pared by 3 bases and J by 4 bases, with 12 bases of the junction left unmatched. CDR3 coding DNA: TGTGCCAGCAGCCATCAAGGGGCTAGCGGGAGCGGGTACGAGCAGTACTTC. This gives the protein CASSHQGASGSGYEQYF.

The chain is built from TRBV10-3 and TRBJ2-7; D gene unclear. The CDR3 totals 13 residues. Trimming took off 4 bases at V and 0 bases at J, with 7 bases between the two ends. Germline values: CDR1 ENHRY, CDR2 SYGVKD. CDR3 sequence (DNA): TGTGCCATCAGTGGCCGTAGCTCCTACGAGCAGTACTTC. It encodes CAISGRSSYEQYF.

CDR3 in amino acids: CASSVPDRATGELFF. As DNA, the CDR3 is TGTGCCAGCAGTGTGCCCGACAGGGCCACCGGGGAGCTGTTTTTT. V gene TRBV5-4 combines with J gene TRBJ2-2, with TRBD1 matching over 7 bases. This CDR3 is 15 amino acids long. Germline V gives CDR1 SGHNT, CDR2 YYREEE (reference sequence). V dropped 5 bases and J dropped 4; count of bases not matched to a gene: 8.

The gene calls are TRBV5-1 and TRBJ2-4; 8 nucleotides agree with TRBD1. Per germline, CDR1 SGHRS and CDR2 YFSETQ. With 3 bases clipped from V and 6 bases from J, the junction kept 8 bases outside the gene matches. CDR3 length: 15 residues. This CDR3 is CASSSQGAITNIQYF. CDR3 sequence (DNA): TGCGCCAGCAGCTCCCAGGGGGCGATAACAAACATTCAGTACTTC.

The chain is built from TRBV7-2 and TRBJ1-1; D not resolved. The CDR3 is 14 residues long. The V gene lost 2 bases and the J gene lost 3 bases, with 10 bases spanning the gap. CDR1 and CDR2 from the germline V gene are SGHTA and FQGNSA. This CDR3 reads CASSLFSIYTEAFF. The CDR3 nucleotides read TGTGCCAGCAGCTTATTTTCGATTTACACTGAAGCTTTCTTT.

This clone was observed a single time. Here the CDR3 DNA reads TGCGCCAGCAGCTTGACGGTAACAGATACGCAGTATTTT. As protein: CASSLTVTDTQYF. The chain combines TRBV5-1 with TRBJ2-3; D gene ambiguous. The CDR3 length is 13 residues. Per germline, CDR1 SGHRS and CDR2 YFSETQ. V was cut by 1 base and J by 3 bases, with 6 bases left in between. The full variable domain, its missing parts supplied by reference TRBV5-1 and TRBJ2-3, is KAGVTQTPRYLIKTRGQQVTLSCSPISGHRSVSWYQQTPGQGLQFLFEYFSETQRNKGNFPGRFSGRQFSNSRSEMNVSTLELGDSALYLCASSLTVTDTQYFGPGTRLTVL.

V gene TRBV5-1 combines with J gene TRBJ2-5; 14 bases are a match to TRBD2. The DNA end favors TRBJ2-7, so the J call may be wrong. The CDR3 has 17 amino acids. The germline V gene encodes CDR1 SGHRS and CDR2 YFSETQ. The CDR3 loop reads CASSSGLAGAISYEQYF. CDR3 nucleotide sequence: TGCGCCAGCAGCTCGGGACTAGCGGGAGCCATCTCCTACGAGCAGTACTTC.

The gene calls are TRBV7-3 and TRBJ2-2; either TRBD1 or TRBD2 may fit D (5 bases each). V was cut by 5 bases and J by 7 bases, with 14 bases left in between. Germline CDR1 and CDR2: SGHTA and FQGTGA. This CDR3 spans 14 amino acids. DNA of the CDR3: TGTGCCAGCAGCCGGGACCCCTCGGGCGGGGAGCTGTTTTTT. Amino acids: CASSRDPSGGELFF.

As DNA, the CDR3 is TGTGCCAGCAGAGCCCAGCGGAGCTCCTACAATGAGCAGTTCTTC. Residues: CASRAQRSSYNEQFF. This chain links TRBV2 with TRBJ2-1; D is perhaps TRBD2 (5 bases). The V end was cut by 6 bases, the J end by 0 bases, with 12 bases between. The CDR3 spans 15 residues. Per the germline V gene, CDR1 is SNHLY and CDR2 is FYNNEI.

V is TRBV7-8 and J is TRBJ1-1; the D is unclear. Germline lookup yields CDR1 SGHVS and CDR2 FQNEAQ. V lost 4 bases, J lost 1 base, and 10 bases lay in between. The CDR3 runs to 14 residues. The CDR3 DNA is TGTGCCAGCAGCTATCCAGGTGGGAACACTGAAGCTTTCTTT. It yields the protein CASSYPGGNTEAFF.

The V and J genes are TRBV6-5 and TRBJ1-2; TRBD1 is a possible D gene (6 bases). V lost 2 bases and J lost 4, with 17 bases in between. Germline values: CDR1 MNHEY, CDR2 SVGAGI. The CDR3 totals 16 residues. The chain's CDR3 is CASSYVGQGILYGYTF. The CDR3 DNA reads as TGTGCCAGCAGTTACGTAGGTCAGGGGATTCTCTATGGCTACACCTTC.

The chain joins TRBV5-4 to TRBJ2-7; tentative D call: TRBD1 (5 bases). The V gene lost 0 bases and the J gene lost 6 bases, with 13 bases spanning the gap. Germline V gene sequence: CDR1 SGHNT, CDR2 YYREEE (reference sequence). This CDR3 contains 14 residues. CDR3 protein: CASSLDPGNSEQYF. DNA for the CDR3: TGTGCCAGCAGCTTGGATCCAGGGAACAGCGAGCAGTACTTC.

The chain joins TRBV5-1 to TRBJ2-5; the D gene could be TRBD1 or TRBD2 (5 bases each). This CDR3 contains 13 residues. Germline V lookup: CDR1 SGHRS, CDR2 YFSETQ. Deletions cut 3 bases from V and 3 bases from J, with 9 bases between. The CDR3 DNA is TGCGCCAGCAGCTGGGGGAGAAAAGAGACCCAGTACTTC. This gives the protein CASSWGRKETQYF.

V gene TRBV19 combines with J gene TRBJ2-1; TRBD2 matches at 8 bases. J gave up 6 bases and V 10 bases, and 8 bases lay outside the gene matches. Germline lookup yields CDR1 LNHDA and CDR2 SQIVND (reference sequence). This CDR3 is built from 13 residues. This CDR3 reads CATRDRGGNEQFF. CDR3 sequence (DNA): TGTGCCACTAGAGACCGGGGGGGCAATGAGCAGTTCTTC.

The genes are TRBV7-9 and TRBJ1-6, with TRBD1 identical over 9 bases. The CDR3 covers 14 residues. CDR1 is SEHNR, CDR2 FQNEAQ, per germline (reference sequence). V shed 1 base and J 10 bases; nucleotides not matched to a gene: 2. CDR3 nucleotide sequence: TGTGCCAGCAGCTTAGAGGGACAGGGCTCACCCCTCCACTTT. Translated: CASSLEGQGSPLHF. Based on the CDR3 plus reference TRBV7-9 and TRBJ1-6, the full variable domain is DTGVSQNPRHKITKRGQNVTFRCDPISEHNRLYWYRQTLGQGPEFLTYFQNEAQLEKSRLLSDRFSAERPKGSFSTLEIQRTEQGDSAMYLCASSLEGQGSPLHFGNGTRLTVT.

This clone was counted only a few times. The V gene is TRBV11-2, the J gene TRBJ1-1, with TRBD1 identical over 7 bases. CDR1 and CDR2 (germline): SGHAT, FQNNGV. V gave up 1 base and J gave up 1 base; unmatched junction bases: 3. The CDR3 has 15 residues. CDR3 protein: CASSLGTGPNTEAFF. CDR3 nucleotides: TGTGCCAGCAGCTTAGGGACAGGACCGAACACTGAAGCTTTCTTT.

The chain employs TRBV10-3 and TRBJ2-3, with 12 bases that match TRBD2. The germline V gene encodes CDR1 ENHRY and CDR2 SYGVKD. V lost 6 bases and J lost 1; bases outside the gene matches: 8. The CDR3 contains 17 residues. The CDR3 spells CAIRTSGRSMGTDTQYF. The CDR3 DNA reads as TGTGCCATCAGGACTAGCGGGAGAAGTATGGGCACAGATACGCAGTATTTT.

The CDR3 coding sequence is TGTGCCAGCCGACTGGGAGAGACCCAGTACTTC. Protein: CASRLGETQYF. The chain has TRBV13 and TRBJ2-5, with D unresolved. The CDR3 totals 11 residues. The V end lost 8 bases, the J end lost 4 bases, and 8 bases lay between the germline ends. Per the germline V gene, CDR1 is PRHDT and CDR2 is FYEKMQ (reference sequence).

The rearrangement joins TRBV18 to TRBJ1-2; no clear D. This CDR3 has 15 residues. The V and J ends lost 4 bases and 6 bases respectively, with 18 bases between them. The germline V gene has CDR1 KGHSH and CDR2 LQKENI. The CDR3 nucleotides are TGTGCCAGCTCACTAAGGGAGAGGCAGGCGGATGGCTACACCTTC. It is translated as CASSLRERQADGYTF. The whole variable domain, remainder taken from reference TRBV18 and TRBJ1-2, is NAGVMQNPRHLVRRRGQEARLRCSPMKGHSHVYWYRQLPEEGLKFMVYLQKENIIDESGMPKERFSAEFPKEGPSILRIQQVVRGDSAAYFCASSLRERQADGYTFGSGTRLTVV.

The rearrangement links TRBV7-2 to TRBJ2-5, with D possibly matching TRBD1 (6 bases). The CDR3 totals 17 residues. V lost 1 base to trimming and J lost 2 bases, with 17 bases between them. CDR1 SGHTA and CDR2 FQGNSA come from the germline V gene. CDR3 region: CASSLVVGGRGQETQYF. CDR3 nucleotides: TGTGCCAGCAGCTTAGTAGTTGGGGGAAGGGGGCAAGAGACCCAGTACTTC.